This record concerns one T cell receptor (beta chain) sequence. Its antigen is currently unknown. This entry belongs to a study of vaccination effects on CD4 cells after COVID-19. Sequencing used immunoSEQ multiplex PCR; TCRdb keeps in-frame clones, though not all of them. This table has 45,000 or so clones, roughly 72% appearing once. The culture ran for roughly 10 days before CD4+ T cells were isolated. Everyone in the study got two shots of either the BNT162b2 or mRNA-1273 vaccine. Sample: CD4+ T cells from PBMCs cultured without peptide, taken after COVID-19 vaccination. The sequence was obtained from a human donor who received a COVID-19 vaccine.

The CDR3 here is CASFDSGGPGNEQFF. In DNA, the CDR3 is TGTGCCAGCTTTGATAGCGGGGGACCGGGGAATGAGCAGTTCTTC. V usage is TRBV3-1 (or the pseudogene TRBV3-2) and J usage is TRBJ2-1; TRBD2 agrees at 9 bases. Germline V gene data show CDR1 as LGHDT and CDR2 as YNNKEL (reference sequence). Unmatched junction bases numbered 12, after V lost 8 bases and J lost 7 bases. The CDR3 loop spans 15 amino acids.